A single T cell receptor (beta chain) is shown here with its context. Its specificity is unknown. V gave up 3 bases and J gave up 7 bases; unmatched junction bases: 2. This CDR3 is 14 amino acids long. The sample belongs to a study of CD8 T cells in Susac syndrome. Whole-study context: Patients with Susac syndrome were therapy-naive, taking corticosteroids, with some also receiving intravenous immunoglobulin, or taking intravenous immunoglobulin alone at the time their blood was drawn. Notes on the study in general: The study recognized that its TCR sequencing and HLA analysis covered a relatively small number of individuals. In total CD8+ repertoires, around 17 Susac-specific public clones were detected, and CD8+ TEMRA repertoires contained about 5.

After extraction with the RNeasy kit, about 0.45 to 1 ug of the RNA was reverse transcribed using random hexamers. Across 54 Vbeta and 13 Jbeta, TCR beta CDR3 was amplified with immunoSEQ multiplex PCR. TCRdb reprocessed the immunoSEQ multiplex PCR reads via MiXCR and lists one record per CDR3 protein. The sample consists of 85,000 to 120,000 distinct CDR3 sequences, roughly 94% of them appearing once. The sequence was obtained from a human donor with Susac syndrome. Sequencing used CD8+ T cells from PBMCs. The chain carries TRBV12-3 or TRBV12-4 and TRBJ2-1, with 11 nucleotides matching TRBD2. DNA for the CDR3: TGTGCCAGCAGTTTCGGGACTAGCGGAAATGAGCAGTTCTTC. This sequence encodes CASSFGTSGNEQFF.